A single sample gave rise to the 14 T cell receptor beta chains below, sequenced in a study of T cell clones after liver transplantation. Sequenced by immunoSEQ multiplex PCR; TCRdb stores in-frame clones only, minus some. The sample holds approximately 100,000 clones, approximately 78% seen once. The input for sequencing was CD4+ T cells from blood, taken before liver transplant. The origin of the receptors is a human donor who received a liver transplant.

J is TRBJ2-5 and V is TRBV7-3; the D gene is possibly TRBD1 (6 bases). V shed 2 bases and J shed 3 bases, with 13 bases lying between them. The germline gives CDR1 SGHTA, CDR2 FQGTGA. The CDR3 runs to 15 residues. CDR3 residues: CASSLRRRTEETQYF. The CDR3 nucleotides read TGTGCCAGCAGCTTACGGCGCCGGACAGAAGAGACCCAGTACTTC.

J is TRBJ2-7 and V is TRBV28; TRBD1 or TRBD2 may be the D gene (6 bases each). Looked up from germline, CDR1 is MDHEN and CDR2 is SYDVKM. Trimming left V 5 bases short and J 2 bases short, with 13 bases between. The CDR3 runs to 14 residues. CDR3 in DNA: TGTGCCAGCAGTCCAAGGGGGGCCCCCTACGAGCAGTACTTC. As protein: CASSPRGAPYEQYF.

The chain employs TRBV20-1 and TRBJ2-5; a possible D gene is TRBD2 (6 bases). The CDR3 is made up of 11 amino acids. V was cut by 5 bases and J by 4 bases, with 8 bases left in between. Germline-derived CDR1 and CDR2 are DFQATT and SNEGSKA (reference sequence). The DNA of the CDR3 is TGCAGTGCTCAAGCGGGAGAGACCCAGTACTTC. Amino acids: CSAQAGETQYF.

As for this clone: The sample has other DNA sequences that encode this CDR3 too. The chain is built from TRBV18 and TRBJ1-1, with D hard to call. This CDR3 is built from 14 residues. The V and J ends lost 2 bases and 2 bases respectively, with 9 bases between them. Germline V gene lookup returns CDR1 KGHSH and CDR2 LQKENI. This CDR3 is CASSPVSRNTEAFF. The CDR3, as DNA: TGTGCCAGCTCACCAGTATCTCGCAACACTGAAGCTTTCTTT.

The V and J genes are TRBV27 and TRBJ2-3, with D perhaps matching TRBD1 (6 bases). The V and J ends lost 0 bases and 3 bases respectively, with 16 bases between them. This CDR3 is 17 amino acids long. Germline assignment: CDR1 MNHEY and CDR2 SMNVEV (reference sequence). CDR3 in amino acids: CASSLSWAGAGTDTQYF. The CDR3 DNA reads TGTGCCAGCAGTTTATCCTGGGCAGGGGCAGGAACAGATACGCAGTATTTT.

In this sample, this clone turned up a few times. The rearrangement joins TRBV7-9 to TRBJ2-4; D is possibly TRBD2 (5 bases). V shed 3 bases and J shed 1 base, with 13 bases lying between them. Germline V gene lookup returns CDR1 SEHNR and CDR2 FQNEAQ (reference sequence). This CDR3 has 16 amino acids. CDR3 nucleotide sequence: TGTGCCAGCAGCTTTGCGGGTGTAGTTGCCAAAAACATTCAGTACTTC. This encodes CASSFAGVVAKNIQYF.

The chain uses TRBV27 and TRBJ1-2; possibly TRBD1 for D (5 bases). The CDR3 extends over 13 amino acids. Deletions cut 6 bases from V and 5 bases from J, with 13 bases between. Germline CDR1 MNHEY, CDR2 SMNVEV (reference sequence). The chain's CDR3 is CASRSGTHYGYTF. The CDR3 DNA sequence: TGTGCCAGCAGGTCCGGGACGCATTATGGCTACACCTTC.

V and J are TRBV19 and TRBJ1-6; a weak D match, TRBD1 (6 bases). V lost 2 bases and J lost 6, with 14 bases in between. CDR3 length equals 16 residues. Germline lookup yields CDR1 LNHDA and CDR2 SQIVND (reference sequence). The DNA for the CDR3 is TGTGCCAGTAGTATACAAACAGGGATCTCTAATTCACCCCTCCACTTT. Amino acid sequence: CASSIQTGISNSPLHF.

The rearrangement joins TRBV29-1 to TRBJ2-7, with 7 bases aligning to TRBD1. Germline lookup yields CDR1 SQVTM and CDR2 ANQGSEA. V shed 3 bases, J shed 6 bases, and the junction held 14 bases outside the gene matches. The CDR3 length is 15 residues. Written as DNA, the CDR3 is TGCAGCGTTGAGTTCCCGGCGACAGGGTTGCGCGAGCAGTACTTC. It translates to CSVEFPATGLREQYF.

This sequence joins TRBV9 and TRBJ1-1, with 7 bases lining up with TRBD1. Germline V gene lookup returns CDR1 SGDLS and CDR2 YYNGEE. V shed 4 bases and J 1 base; nucleotides not matched to a gene: 7. The CDR3 loop spans 15 amino acids. In nucleotides, the CDR3 is TGTGCCAGCAGCCCAACAGGGGTGGGGAACACTGAAGCTTTCTTT. Protein sequence: CASSPTGVGNTEAFF.

A single count supports this clone. This rearrangement joins TRBV5-5 to TRBJ1-5; D call uncertain. There are 15 residues in the CDR3. CDR1 SGHKS and CDR2 YYEKEE come from the germline V gene (reference sequence). Trimming took 4 bases from V and 2 from J, leaving 13 bases between them. CDR3 region: CASSQDPAGNQPQHF. The CDR3 region has the DNA TGTGCCAGCAGCCAAGACCCGGCCGGCAATCAGCCCCAGCATTTT.

The table lists this clone with a count of one. The chain joins TRBV7-9 to TRBJ1-2; D uncertain. CDR1 and CDR2 (germline): SEHNR, FQNEAQ (reference sequence). CDR3 length: 12 amino acids. V lost 1 base, J lost 8 bases, and 8 bases lay in between. The CDR3 DNA follows: TGTGCCAGCAGCTTAGACAGAGGAGGCTACACCTTC. Translation gives CASSLDRGGYTF.

The J gene is TRBJ2-7, the V gene TRBV6-5, with 10 bases aligning to TRBD1. CDR1 MNHEY and CDR2 SVGAGI come from the germline V gene. Unmatched junction bases numbered 11, after V lost 5 bases and J lost 7 bases. The CDR3 is 15 residues long. The CDR3 loop is CASSPPGQGNVEQYF. CDR3 nucleotide sequence: TGTGCCAGCAGTCCCCCGGGACAGGGGAACGTTGAGCAGTACTTC.

This chain uses TRBV10-3 with TRBJ1-1, with 11 bases identical to TRBD1. CDR3 length equals 17 residues. The junction had 5 bases not matched to a gene; V was cut back by 2 bases and J by 0 bases. Germline V gene sequence: CDR1 ENHRY, CDR2 SYGVKD. CDR3: CAISERTGGRMNTEAFF. In nucleotides, the CDR3 is TGTGCCATCAGTGAGAGGACAGGGGGCCGGATGAACACTGAAGCTTTCTTT.